The subject of this entry is one T cell receptor (beta chain). A read error may be the cause here, since a much bigger clone is one base away. This entry comes from a study of blood T cells in healthy people across ages. For the second PCR, which ran for about 7 to 11 cycles, a sample-barcoded 5' primer and a J-beta primer mix were used. Every cDNA molecule bore a tag from a template-switch adaptor containing 12 random nucleotides. Via MiXCR, TCRdb re-called the 5' RACE reads, giving one row per CDR3 protein. The table has around 1.5 million distinct CDR3 sequences, approximately 63% seen once. The sample consisted of blood. The TCR was taken from a man aged 18 to 35 in good health.

CDR3 bases: TGTGCCAGCAGTTATGGGCAGGGAATCTACGAGCAGTACTTC. This translates into CASSYGQGIYEQYF. The chain joins TRBV6-5 to TRBJ2-4; weak D call: TRBD1 (5 bases). The DNA end is a closer match to TRBJ2-7, so the J assignment may be wrong. CDR1 is MNHEY and CDR2 is SVGAGI in the germline V gene. The CDR3 has 14 residues.